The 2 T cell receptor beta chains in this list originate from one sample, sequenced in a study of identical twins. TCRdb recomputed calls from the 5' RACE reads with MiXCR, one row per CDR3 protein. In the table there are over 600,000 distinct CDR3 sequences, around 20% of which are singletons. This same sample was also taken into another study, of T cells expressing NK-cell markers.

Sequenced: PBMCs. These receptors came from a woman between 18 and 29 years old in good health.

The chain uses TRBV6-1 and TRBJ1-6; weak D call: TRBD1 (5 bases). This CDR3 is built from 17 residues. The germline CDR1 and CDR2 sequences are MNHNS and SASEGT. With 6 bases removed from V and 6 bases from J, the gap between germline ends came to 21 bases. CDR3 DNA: TGTGCCAGCAGCTGGGCCACGGGACGGACGACTAATTCACCCCTCCACTTT. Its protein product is CASSWATGRTTNSPLHF.

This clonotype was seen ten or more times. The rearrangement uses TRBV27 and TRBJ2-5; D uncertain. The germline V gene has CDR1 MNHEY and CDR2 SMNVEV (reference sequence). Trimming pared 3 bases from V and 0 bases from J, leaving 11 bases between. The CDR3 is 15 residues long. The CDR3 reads CASSFTPSYQETQYF. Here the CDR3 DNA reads TGTGCCAGCAGTTTCACTCCCTCGTACCAAGAGACCCAGTACTTC.